The T cell receptor beta chain under discussion was sequenced for a study of blood T cell repertoires in COVID-19. The wider study: Some COVID-19 samples were acute and others convalescent; all came from the United States, Italy and Spain. PBMCs, B-cell-depleted T cells, or T cells were the source of the cDNA or gDNA that made up the material.

This clone was seen a single time. The CDR3 runs 14 residues. V was pared by 0 bases and J by 11 bases, with 17 bases between. CDR1 is SGHRS, CDR2 YFSETQ, per germline. Under the authors' procedure: By means of reference gene primer amplification, nucleated cell counts were estimated. Method: immunoSEQ multiplex PCR; TCRdb's copy keeps in-frame clones and lacks some. D and trimming were read from the DNA, whereas the V and J calls and clone size are those reported in that table. The data contain 350,000 to 450,000 clones, 85% to 90% of them singletons. This chain joins TRBV5-1 and TRBJ1-1, with D uncertain. The sample was peripheral blood. The clonotype comes from a human donor in a cohort sampled during active COVID-19. CDR3 coding DNA: TGCGCCAGCAGCTTGGCTGGAGGCACGCTCCAGGCTTTCTTT. The encoded protein is CASSLAGGTLQAFF.